This is a list of T cell receptor beta chains from one sample in a study of shared clonotypes between healthy human individuals. The protocol was immunoSEQ multiplex PCR, while the TCRdb copy is restricted to in-frame clones and leaves out a portion. Of hundreds of thousands of clones listed, roughly 96% were seen once; the top ten hold less than 0.13%. Sequenced input: naive CD8+ T cells sorted from blood. These receptors originate from a woman aged 30 to 39 in good health. Each CDR3 is given with its conserved first and last residue. D genes are given only for firm matches. Size is omitted from some rows. Given values are once, few, many or a class for expanded clones.

clone size | J gene | V gene | CDR3 length | D gene | CDR3 DNA | CDR3 protein
. | TRBJ2-3 | TRBV2 | 16 | TRBD1 | TGTGCCAGCAAAAACAGGGGGCACACCCTTGGAGATACGCAGTATTTT | CASKNRGHTLGDTQYF
. | TRBJ1-2 | TRBV28 | 16 | TRBD1 | TGTGCCAGCAGTCCCTGGGGACAGGGGGAGATCTATGGCTACACCTTC | CASSPWGQGEIYGYTF
. | TRBJ2-3 | TRBV12-5 | 14 | . | TGTGCTAGTGGTTTCAGTGGGGGCACAGATACGCAGTATTTT | CASGFSGGTDTQYF
. | TRBJ2-7 | TRBV10-1 | 15 | . | TGCGCCAGCAGTGAGGTGTCGGGAAAGGGCTACGAGCAGTACTTC | CASSEVSGKGYEQYF
. | TRBJ2-7 | TRBV6-1 | 13 | . | TGTGCCAGCAGTGAAGCGCACCACTACGAGCAGTACTTC | CASSEAHHYEQYF
. | TRBJ1-3 | TRBV7-9 | 14 | . | TGTGCCAGCAGTGACAGCAGCTCTGGAAACACCATATATTTT | CASSDSSSGNTIYF
once | TRBJ1-1 | TRBV4-1 | 15 | . | TGCGCCAGCAGCCAGCCCGGGACCCCCAGCACTGAAGCTTTCTTT | CASSQPGTPSTEAFF
. | TRBJ2-7 | TRBV27 | 14 | TRBD1 | TGTGCCAGCAGTTTACTGGGACAGGGAAACGAGCAGTACTTC | CASSLLGQGNEQYF
few | TRBJ1-1 | TRBV29-1 | 11 | . | TGCAGCGTTTGGGGGAGCACTGAAGCTTTCTTT | CSVWGSTEAFF
. | TRBJ2-7 | TRBV28 | 14 | . | TGTGCCAGCAGCTACTCGGGGGGCGTCTACGAGCAGTACTTC | CASSYSGGVYEQYF
. | TRBJ1-1 | TRBV15 | 13 | . | TGTGCCACCTTCTCGGACACCCGCACTGAAGCTTTCTTT | CATFSDTRTEAFF
. | TRBJ2-2 | TRBV27 | 15 | TRBD1 | TGTGCCAGCAGTTTAGGGCAGGGGGCCACCGGGGAGCTGTTTTTT | CASSLGQGATGELFF
. | TRBJ2-1 | TRBV19 | 15 | . | TGTGCCAGTAGTATTGGGCCACGTCTTCTCGACGAGCAGTTCTTC | CASSIGPRLLDEQFF
. | TRBJ2-1 | TRBV4-2 | 16 | TRBD2 | TGTGCCAGCAGCCAAGAGAGGGGGGGGCTAGCGGGAGCGATGTTCTTC | CASSQERGGLAGAMFF
once | TRBJ2-1 | TRBV19 | 12 | . | TGTGCCAGTATGGACGGAATCCATGAGCAGTTCTTC | CASMDGIHEQFF
. | TRBJ2-7 | TRBV13 | 15 | . | TGTGCCAGCAGCTTATGGGGAATTACCTCCTACGAGCAGTACTTC | CASSLWGITSYEQYF
. | TRBJ2-2 | TRBV4-2 | 18 | TRBD1 | TGTGCCAGCAGAGACTTCCCGGGACAGGGATTAAACACCGGGGAGCTGTTTTTT | CASRDFPGQGLNTGELFF
. | TRBJ2-5 | TRBV29-1 | 15 | TRBD2 | TGCAGCGTTGAAATGGCTAGCGGGAGAGGGGAGACCCAGTACTTC | CSVEMASGRGETQYF
. | TRBJ1-1 | TRBV7-9 | 17 | . | TGTGCCAGCAGCTCTATCCGAGGGGATGCGAGGGACACTGAAGCTTTCTTT | CASSSIRGDARDTEAFF
. | TRBJ2-1 | TRBV27 | 15 | TRBD2 | TGTGCCAGCAGTGTTACTAGCGGGAGAGTCAATGAGCAGTTCTTC | CASSVTSGRVNEQFF
. | TRBJ2-1 | TRBV2 | 15 | TRBD2 | TGTGCCAGCATCGCCGGACTAGCGGTCTACAATGAGCAGTTCTTC | CASIAGLAVYNEQFF
. | TRBJ2-7 | TRBV5-1 | 14 | TRBD1 | TGCGCCAGCAGCCGGACAGGGGGCGGCTACGAGCAGTACTTC | CASSRTGGGYEQYF
. | TRBJ2-7 | TRBV28 | 15 | . | TGTGCCAGCAGTTCCTCGACAGGACCCCTGCTCGAGCAGTACTTC | CASSSSTGPLLEQYF
. | TRBJ2-7 | TRBV4-1 | 18 | TRBD1 | TGCGCCAGCAGCCAAGACTCCTCAGGGGGAGACATCGCCTACGAGCAGTACTTC | CASSQDSSGGDIAYEQYF
. | TRBJ2-1 | TRBV2 | 15 | . | TGTGCCAGCGGACCCCGGAACGACTACTCCAATGAGCAGTTCTTC | CASGPRNDYSNEQFF
. | TRBJ2-1 | TRBV28 | 15 | . | TGTGCCAGCAGCTCAGACGTTGGCTCCTACAATGAGCAGTTCTTC | CASSSDVGSYNEQFF
. | TRBJ2-1 | TRBV13 | 16 | TRBD2 | TGTGCCAGCAGCTTAGCGGCTAGCGGGAGGTACAATGAGCAGTTCTTC | CASSLAASGRYNEQFF
. | TRBJ1-1 | TRBV10-2 | 12 | . | TGCGCCACCGGGACTATGAACACTGAAGCTTTCTTT | CATGTMNTEAFF
. | TRBJ2-3 | TRBV11-2 | 18 | TRBD2 | TGTGCCAGCAGCTTCTTTGGACTAGCGGGATCGGGCACAGATACGCAGTATTTT | CASSFFGLAGSGTDTQYF
. | TRBJ1-2 | TRBV14 | 16 | . | TGTGCCAGCAGCCAAGATTGGACACAAACTTTGAATGGCTACACCTTC | CASSQDWTQTLNGYTF
few | TRBJ1-1 | TRBV19 | 12 | . | TGTGCCAGTAGTTGGGGGGGCACTGAAGCTTTCTTT | CASSWGGTEAFF
. | TRBJ2-7 | TRBV27 | 13 | . | TGTGCCAGCAGCTGGGACTCTGCCTACGAGCAGTACTTC | CASSWDSAYEQYF
. | TRBJ2-7 | TRBV28 | 17 | TRBD2 | TGTGCCAGCAGTTTGGTACTAGCGGGAGAGACTACCTACGAGCAGTACTTC | CASSLVLAGETTYEQYF
. | TRBJ2-3 | TRBV11-2 | 14 | . | TGTGCCAGCAGCTTAGTGAACAAAGCAGATACGCAGTATTTT | CASSLVNKADTQYF
. | TRBJ1-2 | TRBV9 | 13 | . | TGTGCCAGCAGCGGTCAGGTGGGCTATGGCTACACCTTC | CASSGQVGYGYTF
. | TRBJ2-2 | TRBV15 | 15 | TRBD1 | TGTGCCACCAGCAGTCAGGGGGTGATCACCGGGGAGCTGTTTTTT | CATSSQGVITGELFF
. | TRBJ2-2 | TRBV6-5 | 12 | . | TGTGCCAGCAGTTATACCGCGGGGGAGCTGTTTTTT | CASSYTAGELFF
. | TRBJ2-6 | TRBV5-4 | 17 | . | TGTGCCAGCAGCTTGGACGCAGGGTGGGGATGGGCCAACGTCCTGACTTTC | CASSLDAGWGWANVLTF
. | TRBJ2-7 | TRBV19 | 13 | . | TGTGCCAGTACCCCCGGGGCTAGCACCGAGCAGTACTTC | CASTPGASTEQYF
. | TRBJ1-6 | TRBV13 | 15 | . | TGTGCCAGCAGCCCCATCGGGGCTAAAGGTTCACCCCTCCACTTT | CASSPIGAKGSPLHF
. | TRBJ1-1 | TRBV6-1 | 13 | . | TGTGCCAGCAGCGAGGATGAAGGGCAGCAAGCTTTCTTT | CASSEDEGQQAFF
. | TRBJ1-5 | TRBV27 | 12 | . | TGTGCCAGCAGTTTATTTGGTCAGCCCCAGCATTTT | CASSLFGQPQHF
. | TRBJ1-5 | TRBV7-9 | 13 | . | TGTGCCAGCAGCTTCAACTTAAATCAGCCCCAGCATTTT | CASSFNLNQPQHF
. | TRBJ2-1 | TRBV2 | 13 | . | TGTGCCAGCAGTGAAGCGCAGTTCAATGAGCAGTTCTTC | CASSEAQFNEQFF
once | TRBJ1-5 | TRBV19 | 15 | . | TGTGCCAGTACTTATAGTCGACGCGGCTATCAGCCCCAGCATTTT | CASTYSRRGYQPQHF
. | TRBJ1-4 | TRBV28 | 16 | . | TGTGCCAGCAGTTTGGGCTCAGGGTACGCGAGTGAAAAACTGTTTTTT | CASSLGSGYASEKLFF
. | TRBJ2-1 | TRBV29-1 | 16 | TRBD1 | TGCAGCGTTGATGGAGACGCCGAGGGGGCTAACAATGAGCAGTTCTTC | CSVDGDAEGANNEQFF
. | TRBJ2-2 | TRBV5-6 | 16 | . | TGTGCCAGCAGCTTGCATCCGCGACAGTACACCGGGGAGCTGTTTTTT | CASSLHPRQYTGELFF
. | TRBJ2-7 | TRBV4-2 | 14 | . | TGTGCCAGCAGCCCGTTGGCGAGCTCCTACGAGCAGTACTTC | CASSPLASSYEQYF
. | TRBJ2-1 | TRBV28 | 15 | TRBD2 | TGTGCCAGCATCTTTAGCGGGGGGTCCTACAATGAGCAGTTCTTC | CASIFSGGSYNEQFF
. | TRBJ2-7 | TRBV7-6 | 14 | TRBD2 | TGTGCCAGCAGCTTAGAAGCGGGAGCCTACGAGCAGTACTTC | CASSLEAGAYEQYF
. | TRBJ1-1 | TRBV9 | 19 | TRBD1 | TGTGCCAGCAGCGTAACCGGAGAACAGGGGAGTATATGGGACACTGAAGCTTTCTTT | CASSVTGEQGSIWDTEAFF
. | TRBJ2-7 | TRBV7-9 | 17 | TRBD1 | TGTGCCAGCAGCTTTTCGGGACAGGATCTCATCTACGGCGGGCAGTACTTC | CASSFSGQDLIYGGQYF
. | TRBJ1-2 | TRBV28 | 15 | TRBD1 | TGTGCCAGCAGCCTACCGACAGGGGGCGGGTATGGCTACACCTTC | CASSLPTGGGYGYTF
few | TRBJ1-5 | TRBV2 | 16 | . | TGTGCCAGCAGTGAACTTAAACGGATTAGCAATCAGCCCCAGCATTTT | CASSELKRISNQPQHF
. | TRBJ2-1 | TRBV4-2 | 19 | . | TGTGCCAGCAGCCAAGATACGTTGGAGACTCTGACTATCCACAATGAGCAGTTCTTC | CASSQDTLETLTIHNEQFF
. | TRBJ2-7 | TRBV5-1 | 15 | . | TGCGCCAGCAGCCTTTCGGCTGGGATCTCCTACGAGCAGTACTTC | CASSLSAGISYEQYF